These 14 T cell receptor beta chains originate from one sample sequenced in a study of T cell changes during pregnancy in multiple sclerosis. Libraries were prepared by immunoSEQ multiplex PCR; TCRdb keeps only in-frame clonotypes and omits some of them. The table lists 55,000 to 70,000 clones, roughly nine tenths of them singletons. The specimen was peripheral blood, collected in the first trimester of pregnancy. The receptors were gathered from a female donor with multiple sclerosis, enrolled in a pregnancy study.

The J gene is TRBJ1-1, the V gene TRBV10-2; TRBD1 might be the D (6 bases). Germline V gene sequence: CDR1 WSHSY, CDR2 SAAADI. CDR3 length: 13 residues. The V gene lost 6 bases and the J gene lost 3 bases, with 11 bases spanning the gap. CDR3 residues: CASSRDTYTEAFF. Here the CDR3 DNA reads TGCGCCAGCAGCAGGGACACCTACACTGAAGCTTTCTTT.

The genes are TRBV27 and TRBJ1-2; D uncertain. V was shortened by 0 bases and J by 8 bases, with 10 bases between the two germline ends. The CDR3 consists of 13 residues. Germline V lookup: CDR1 MNHEY, CDR2 SMNVEV (reference sequence). The CDR3 region is CASSLSDREGYTF. CDR3 bases: TGTGCCAGCAGTTTATCGGACCGGGAGGGCTACACCTTC.

The genes are TRBV5-1 and TRBJ1-3, with 7 bases matching TRBD1. V shed 5 bases and J 4 bases; nucleotides not matched to a gene: 9. CDR1 and CDR2 from the germline V gene are SGHRS and YFSETQ. The CDR3 covers 15 residues. The DNA for the CDR3 is TGCGCCAGCAGACCACAGGGGATGGGAGGAAACACCATATATTTT. Its protein product is CASRPQGMGGNTIYF. Full variable domain (missing parts from reference TRBV5-1 and TRBJ1-3): KAGVTQTPRYLIKTRGQQVTLSCSPISGHRSVSWYQQTPGQGLQFLFEYFSETQRNKGNFPGRFSGRQFSNSRSEMNVSTLELGDSALYLCASRPQGMGGNTIYFGEGSWLTVV.

The V gene is TRBV7-9, the J gene TRBJ1-5; a weak D match, TRBD1 (5 bases). Trimming pared 5 bases from V and 6 bases from J, leaving 17 bases between. Germline V lookup: CDR1 SEHNR, CDR2 FQNEAQ (reference sequence). CDR3 size: 15 residues. The CDR3 reads CASSQNGGFGQPQHF. The CDR3 nucleotides read TGTGCCAGCAGCCAGAACGGGGGTTTCGGTCAGCCCCAGCATTTT.

The V call is TRBV6-1, the J call TRBJ1-4, with 9 bases identical to TRBD1. The germline V gene encodes CDR1 MNHNS and CDR2 SASEGT. The CDR3 has 13 amino acids. Losses at the gene ends were 11 bases for V and 8 bases for J; bases not matched to a gene: 9. The CDR3 region is CASIRGQGEKLFF. Here the CDR3 DNA reads TGTGCCTCCATTCGGGGACAGGGCGAAAAACTGTTTTTT.

The count of this clone is one. The V gene is TRBV4-1, the J gene TRBJ2-1; D ambiguous. Trimming shortened V by 0 bases and J by 4 bases, and 7 bases separated the two germline ends. The CDR3 sequence is 14 residues long. The germline V gene has CDR1 MGHRA and CDR2 YSYEKL. The CDR3 loop reads CASSQDAQYNEQFF. The DNA of the CDR3 is TGCGCCAGCAGCCAAGACGCCCAGTACAATGAGCAGTTCTTC.

This clone was seen once. Here the CDR3 DNA reads TGCGCCAGCAGCCAAGATGAGGGACAGTACAATCAGCCCCAGCATTTT. Its translation is CASSQDEGQYNQPQHF. This chain joins TRBV4-1 and TRBJ1-5, with 7 bases lining up with TRBD1. The CDR3 is 16 residues long. The germline V gene has CDR1 MGHRA and CDR2 YSYEKL. The J segment lost 3 bases and the V segment lost 0 bases, leaving 5 bases of the junction unmatched.

The chain has TRBV20-1 and TRBJ1-2; possibly TRBD1 for D (6 bases). The CDR3 covers 11 residues. The V end lost 3 bases, the J end lost 8 bases, and 10 bases lay between the germline ends. CDR1 and CDR2 (germline): DFQATT, SNEGSKA (reference sequence). CDR3 DNA sequence: TGCAGTGCTAGCCAGGGGACGGGCTACACCTTC. Its translation: CSASQGTGYTF.

CDR3 protein: CASSVGGSGNQPQHF. Here the CDR3 DNA reads TGTGCCAGCAGCGTAGGTGGGAGTGGCAATCAGCCCCAGCATTTT. The rearrangement uses TRBV9 and TRBJ1-5; D call uncertain. This CDR3 is 15 amino acids long. The germline V gene has CDR1 SGDLS and CDR2 YYNGEE. V lost 0 bases, J lost 2 bases, and 9 bases lay in between.

This clone has a handful of counts. The gene calls are TRBV7-9 and TRBJ2-2, with TRBD1 as a possible D gene (6 bases). Deletions cut 5 bases from V and 3 bases from J, with 16 bases between. This CDR3 is 16 amino acids long. Germline CDR1 and CDR2: SEHNR and FQNEAQ (reference sequence). CDR3 coding DNA: TGTGCCAGCAGCCCGAGAGGGTCAGGGGACACCGGGGAGCTGTTTTTT. Translation: CASSPRGSGDTGELFF.

V and J are TRBV6-5 and TRBJ2-7; 7 positions match TRBD1. The V gene's germline CDR1 is MNHEY and CDR2 SVGAGI. Unmatched junction bases numbered 13, after V lost 5 bases and J lost 6 bases. This CDR3 comprises 15 residues. The CDR3 nucleotides read TGTGCCAGCAGTCCAAAGACAGGGCATAGGGCCGAGCAGTACTTC. It translates to CASSPKTGHRAEQYF.

The CDR3 coding sequence is TGTGCCAGCAGTTACTCATCGGAGACCCAGTACTTC. Its translation is CASSYSSETQYF. The rearrangement uses TRBV6-5 and TRBJ2-5; D gene uncertain. CDR3 length: 12 amino acids. Germline V gives CDR1 MNHEY, CDR2 SVGAGI. V was pared by 0 bases and J by 5 bases, with 4 bases between.

This chain links TRBV6-1 with TRBJ1-1; 8 positions agree with TRBD1. There are 12 residues in the CDR3. Trimming cost V 1 base and J 9 bases; bases outside gene matches: 1. Germline V gene lookup returns CDR1 MNHNS and CDR2 SASEGT. As DNA, the CDR3 is TGTGCCAGCAGTGAAGGACAGGGGCAAGCTTTCTTT. It codes for CASSEGQGQAFF.

This chain connects TRBV23-1 to TRBJ2-7; a possible D gene is TRBD2 (6 bases). TRBV23-1 is designated an ORF whose function remains uncertain. V lost 6 bases and J 4 bases, leaving 19 bases between the germline ends. The CDR3 is made up of 15 amino acids. The CDR3 loop is CASSPSGGWPYEQYF. The CDR3 DNA sequence: TGCGCCAGCAGCCCCTCTGGAGGGTGGCCTTACGAGCAGTACTTC.